This T cell receptor beta chain was recorded in a study of CD8 T cells in ankylosing spondylitis (dated by TCRdb to about 2017). In the study overall: T cell receptor beta repertoires were profiled in healthy donors and ankylosing spondylitis patients so that disease-linked TCR variants could be found. The full study cohort comprised about 24 ankylosing spondylitis patients and 110 or so healthy donors. Peripheral blood was sampled, and synovial fluid was also collected from ankylosing spondylitis patients. Results and caveats for the whole study, not just this receptor: The disease-linked clones had a CD8+ phenotype and were found at relatively low frequencies in peripheral blood. Some motif variants had previously been reported in the synovial fluid and blood of reactive arthritis patients, which suggests shared mechanisms of disease initiation. A TCR beta motif of about 8 highly homologous amino acid variants appeared characteristic of blood from ankylosing spondylitis patients. The disease-linked clones were reported as significantly enriched in matched synovial fluid samples from ankylosing spondylitis patients.

For sequencing, an Illumina HiSeq 2500 was employed. Quantitative 5'-RACE with molecular barcodes was used to prepare TCR beta libraries. Per the original workflow: A new computational method, built on a probabilistic model of VDJ rearrangement, was used to identify disease-linked TCR variants. TCRdb trimmed the raw reads at Q25, called clones with MiXCR and kept productive beta chains. Each entry is one CDR3 protein sequence, shown with its most common DNA and genes. TCRdb assigned the V and J calls; the authors' analysis was not used. The sample contains some 220,000 distinct CDR3 sequences, about 7% of them found a single time. In total, the top ten clones hold 12% to 15% of the sample. About this clonotype: What antigen it recognizes has not been identified. Base qualities are not at hand, and no much larger clone is one base apart.

Trimming at the junction amounts to 2 bases on V and 4 bases on J, and the germline ends lie 11 bases apart. The CDR3 holds 14 amino acids from the cysteine to the phenylalanine. Kept here is only the CDR3 DNA, which spans 42 bases and is read in frame from base 1. The germline V gene sets CDR1 to SGHTA and CDR2 to FQGNSA. The sequence is built from TRBV7-2 and TRBJ2-5; the D gene is possibly TRBD2, with 5 bases matching. The source of this sequence is a male donor with ankylosing spondylitis. The sequenced material came from blood, either unsorted or a sorted T cell fraction (not recorded which). The CDR3 region has the sequence CASSLTRVRETQYF. The DNA sequence is TGTGCCAGCAGCTTAACTAGGGTTCGAGAGACCCAGTACTTC.